These 11 T cell receptor beta chains originate from one sample sequenced in a study of CD8 T cells in ankylosing spondylitis. Findings of the study overall: One TCR beta motif, made up of fewer than 10 highly homologous variants, appeared characteristic of ankylosing spondylitis blood.

TCRdb re-analysed the 5' RACE reads in MiXCR, keeping a single row per CDR3 protein. The sample lists about 800,000 distinct CDR3 sequences, about 11% occurring once. These receptors are not linked to any known antigen. Sequencing input: blood, either unsorted or a sorted T cell fraction (not recorded which). These receptors were taken from a male donor with ankylosing spondylitis.

This clonotype was seen more than once but under ten times. The V gene is TRBV7-6, the J gene TRBJ2-1; perhaps TRBD2 as D (6 bases). CDR1 is SGHVS, CDR2 FNYEAQ, per germline. V shed 3 bases and J shed 4 bases, with 13 bases lying between them. The CDR3 sequence is 15 residues long. The CDR3 DNA reads as TGTGCCAGCAGCTTGGGAGGCCAGGATTACAATGAGCAGTTCTTC. This sequence encodes CASSLGGQDYNEQFF.

This clonotype has only a few counts. The V call is TRBV5-6, the J call TRBJ2-3; D remains unclear. V dropped 0 bases and J dropped 4 bases, with 18 bases sitting between them. The CDR3 length is 17 residues. Germline lookup yields CDR1 SGHDT and CDR2 YYEEEE. The CDR3 spells CASSLDVTGWQSDTQYF. The CDR3 DNA is TGTGCCAGCAGCTTGGATGTAACGGGTTGGCAATCAGATACGCAGTATTTT.

The chain joins TRBV25-1 to TRBJ2-5; D uncertain. Trimming left V 1 base short and J 0 bases short, with 9 bases between. Per the germline V gene, CDR1 is MGHDK and CDR2 is SYGVNS. CDR3 size: 15 residues. CDR3: CASSESTEYQETQYF. CDR3 in DNA: TGTGCCAGCAGTGAATCTACAGAGTACCAAGAGACCCAGTACTTC.

The CDR3, as DNA: TGCAGTGCTAGAGATCTAACAGGGTCCGGGGAGACCCAGTACTTC. Its translation: CSARDLTGSGETQYF. The V gene is TRBV20-1, the J gene TRBJ2-5, with D possibly TRBD1 on 6 matching bases. V lost 0 bases and J lost 5, with 16 bases in between. CDR3 length: 15 residues. Germline loops: CDR1 DFQATT, CDR2 SNEGSKA (reference sequence).

The rearrangement joins TRBV2 to TRBJ2-7; the D gene is possibly TRBD2 (5 bases). Trimming left V 4 bases short and J 9 bases short, with 16 bases between. The CDR3 sequence is 13 residues long. CDR1 SNHLY and CDR2 FYNNEI come from the germline V gene. The CDR3 region is CASSGTARVRQYF. CDR3 DNA sequence: TGTGCCAGCAGTGGGACGGCGCGGGTCAGGCAGTACTTC.

The table lists this clonotype with a few counts. The rearrangement uses TRBV20-1 and TRBJ2-3; 8 bases fit TRBD1. Germline lookup yields CDR1 DFQATT and CDR2 SNEGSKA (reference sequence). V lost 6 bases to trimming and J lost 6 bases; unmatched junction nucleotides: 11. CDR3 size: 14 residues. The CDR3 DNA follows: TGCAGTGCCGTCCCGGACAGGGTTTGGGATACGCAGTATTTT. This gives the protein CSAVPDRVWDTQYF.

The chain employs TRBV29-1 and TRBJ1-4; no clear D gene. Germline values: CDR1 SQVTM, CDR2 ANQGSEA. The CDR3 runs to 12 residues. The V gene lost 7 bases and the J gene lost 4 bases, with 10 bases spanning the gap. The CDR3 nucleotides read TGCAGCGGAAAGAGGCGTAATGAAAAACTGTTTTTT. Protein sequence: CSGKRRNEKLFF.

The genes are TRBV12-5 and TRBJ2-5; D possibly matches TRBD1 or TRBD2 (5 bases each). CDR3 length: 15 residues. CDR1 and CDR2 from the germline V gene are LGHNT and FRNRAP. Between the trimmed V and J ends, which lost 4 bases and 4 bases, there was a span of 16 bases. The CDR3 coding sequence is TGTGCTAGTGGTTCGGTCGGTAGGGACGGAGAGACCCAGTACTTC. The encoded protein is CASGSVGRDGETQYF. The variable domain in full, completed from reference TRBV12-5 and TRBJ2-5, reads DARVTQTPRHKVTEMGQEVTMRCQPILGHNTVFWYRQTMMQGLELLAYFRNRAPLDDSGMPKDRFSAEMPDATLATLKIQPSEPRDSAVYFCASGSVGRDGETQYFGPGTRLLVL.

In its sample, this clonotype was seen many times. Here the CDR3 reads CASSSDRVNTEAFF. DNA of the CDR3: TGCGCCAGCAGCTCAGACAGGGTAAACACTGAAGCTTTCTTT. V gene TRBV5-1 combines with J gene TRBJ1-1; TRBD1 matches at 7 bases. This CDR3 has 14 amino acids. Germline loops: CDR1 SGHRS, CDR2 YFSETQ. Trimming removed 3 bases from V and 2 bases from J; junction bases left unmatched: 4.

The chain uses TRBV20-1 and TRBJ2-5; D remains unclear. Trimming removed 2 bases from V and 5 bases from J, with 15 bases in between. There are 14 residues in the CDR3. Germline CDR1 and CDR2: DFQATT and SNEGSKA (reference sequence). The CDR3 reads CSARPWTVGETQYF. The DNA of the CDR3 is TGCAGTGCTAGACCTTGGACCGTTGGGGAGACCCAGTACTTC.

J is TRBJ2-1 and V is TRBV6-2 or TRBV6-3; D is unclear. Germline V gene data show CDR1 as MNHEY and CDR2 as SVGEGT. Trimming removed 2 bases at V and 13 bases at J, with 12 bases between. The CDR3 is 12 residues long. CDR3 DNA: TGTGCCAGCAGTTACACTCACACCACTCAGTTCTTC. The encoded protein is CASSYTHTTQFF.